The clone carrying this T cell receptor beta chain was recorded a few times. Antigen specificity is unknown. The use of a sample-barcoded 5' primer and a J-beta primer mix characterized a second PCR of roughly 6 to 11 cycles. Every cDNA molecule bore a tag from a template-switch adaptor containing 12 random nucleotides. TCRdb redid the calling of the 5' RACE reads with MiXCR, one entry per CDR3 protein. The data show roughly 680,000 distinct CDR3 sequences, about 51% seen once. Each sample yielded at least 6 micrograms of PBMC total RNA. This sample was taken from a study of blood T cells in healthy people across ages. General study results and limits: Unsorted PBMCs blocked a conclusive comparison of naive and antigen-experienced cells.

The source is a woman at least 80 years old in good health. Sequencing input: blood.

This CDR3 reads CASSRSDRGYGYTF. In DNA, the CDR3 is TGTGCCAGCAGCCGGAGCGACAGGGGCTATGGCTACACCTTC. The rearrangement joins TRBV3-1 to TRBJ1-2, with 8 bases lining up with TRBD1. V lost 4 bases and J lost 4; bases outside the gene matches: 5. The germline gives CDR1 LGHDT, CDR2 YNNKEL (reference sequence). The CDR3 is 14 residues long.